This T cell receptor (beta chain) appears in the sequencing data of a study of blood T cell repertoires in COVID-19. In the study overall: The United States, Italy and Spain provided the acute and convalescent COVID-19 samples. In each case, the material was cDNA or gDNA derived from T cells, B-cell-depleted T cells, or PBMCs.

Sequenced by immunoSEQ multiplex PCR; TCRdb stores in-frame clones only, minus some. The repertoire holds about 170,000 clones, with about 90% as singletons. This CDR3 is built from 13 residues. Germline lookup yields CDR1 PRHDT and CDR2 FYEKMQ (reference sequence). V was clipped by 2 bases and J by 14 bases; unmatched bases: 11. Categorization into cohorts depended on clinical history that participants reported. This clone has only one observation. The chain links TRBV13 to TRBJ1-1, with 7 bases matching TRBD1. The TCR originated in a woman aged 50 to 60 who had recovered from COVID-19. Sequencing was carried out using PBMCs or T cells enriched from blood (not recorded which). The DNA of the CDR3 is TGTGCCAGCAGCTTATCCCCACGGGACAGCAAGTTCTTT. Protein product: CASSLSPRDSKFF.